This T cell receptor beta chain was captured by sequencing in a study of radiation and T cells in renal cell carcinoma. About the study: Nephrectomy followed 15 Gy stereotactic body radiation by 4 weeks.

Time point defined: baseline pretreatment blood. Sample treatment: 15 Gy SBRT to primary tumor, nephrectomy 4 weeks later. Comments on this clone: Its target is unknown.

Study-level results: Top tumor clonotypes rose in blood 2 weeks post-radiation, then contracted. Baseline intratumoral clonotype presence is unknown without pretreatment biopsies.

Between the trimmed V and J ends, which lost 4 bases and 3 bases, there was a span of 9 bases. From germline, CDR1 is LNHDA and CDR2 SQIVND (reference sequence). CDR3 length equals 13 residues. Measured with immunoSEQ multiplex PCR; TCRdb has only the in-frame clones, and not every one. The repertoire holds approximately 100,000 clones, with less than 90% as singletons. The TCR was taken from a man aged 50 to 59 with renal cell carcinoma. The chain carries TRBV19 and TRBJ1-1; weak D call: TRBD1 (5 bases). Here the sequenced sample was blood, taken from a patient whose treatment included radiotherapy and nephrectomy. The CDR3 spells CASSSQGDTEAFF. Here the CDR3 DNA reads TGTGCCAGTAGTAGTCAGGGAGACACTGAAGCTTTCTTT.